The clone carrying this TCR beta chain was seen only once. This entry belongs to a study of blood T cell repertoires in COVID-19. In the original processing: It was from reference gene primer amplification that nucleated cell counts were estimated. Sequencing used immunoSEQ multiplex PCR; TCRdb keeps in-frame clones, though not all of them. V and J calls and clone size are those listed in that table; D and trimming were worked out from the DNA. The sample consists of approximately 83,000 clones, about 77% of them appearing once. With V trimmed by 6 bases and J by 8 bases, 10 bases remained unmatched. Germline CDR1 SGHVS, CDR2 FQNEAQ. CDR3 length equals 14 residues.

The V call is TRBV7-8, the J call TRBJ1-3; the match to TRBD1 covers 7 bases. The sample was peripheral blood. The TCR originated in a woman aged 80 or older with acute or convalescent COVID-19. CDR3 sequence (DNA): TGTGCCAGCAGTCGCGACAGGGCTTTGGACACCATATATTTT. This translates into CASSRDRALDTIYF.